This T cell receptor (beta chain) was obtained from a study of human T cells and chemical hapten exposure. Trimming cost V 9 bases and J 5 bases; bases outside gene matches: 6. The CDR3 runs 12 residues. The germline V gene encodes CDR1 SNHLY and CDR2 FYNNEI. One entry per CDR3 protein, called by TCRdb with MiXCR from the RACE reads. Here the sample spans 28,000 or so distinct CDR3 sequences, around 7% being singletons. As for time point: healthy volunteer bleed at 2 weeks. Sequencing started from total RNA isolated from unfractionated whole blood. This clonotype was sampled from a human donor in good health. Some clones in this sample may be carry-over from other donors' samples. The chain employs TRBV2 and TRBJ1-1; 7 nucleotides align to TRBD1. The sequencing sample was made of whole blood. In DNA form, the CDR3 reads TGTGCCAGTGACAGGGAGGGAACTGAAGCTTTCTTT. Translating it yields CASDREGTEAFF. Using reference TRBV2 and TRBJ1-1 for the parts outside the CDR3, the full variable domain is EPEVTQTPSHQVTQMGQEVILRCVPISNHLYFYWYRQILGQKVEFLVSFYNNEISEKSEIFDDQFSVERPDGSNFTLKIRSTKLEDSAMYFCASDREGTEAFFGQGTRLTVV.